Only a few counts were recorded for the clone carrying this T cell receptor (beta chain). This entry is derived from a study of T cells after somatic rescue of genetic block. This CDR3 contains 18 residues. CDR1 is MNHEY and CDR2 is SMNVEV in the germline V gene (reference sequence). The V end lost 6 bases, the J end lost 1 base, and 24 bases lay between the germline ends. Assay used: immunoSEQ multiplex PCR; TCRdb lists only in-frame clones, some missing. The sample carries some 67,000 clones, roughly 94% recorded once. Sequencing used peripheral blood mononuclear cells (PBMCs). This TCR derives from a man aged 35 to 55. The V gene is TRBV27, the J gene TRBJ1-2; D not certain. Here the CDR3 reads CASRAGGRSRLRNYGYTF. The CDR3 nucleotides read TGTGCCAGCAGAGCGGGCGGGAGGAGCCGACTTCGTAACTATGGCTACACCTTC.